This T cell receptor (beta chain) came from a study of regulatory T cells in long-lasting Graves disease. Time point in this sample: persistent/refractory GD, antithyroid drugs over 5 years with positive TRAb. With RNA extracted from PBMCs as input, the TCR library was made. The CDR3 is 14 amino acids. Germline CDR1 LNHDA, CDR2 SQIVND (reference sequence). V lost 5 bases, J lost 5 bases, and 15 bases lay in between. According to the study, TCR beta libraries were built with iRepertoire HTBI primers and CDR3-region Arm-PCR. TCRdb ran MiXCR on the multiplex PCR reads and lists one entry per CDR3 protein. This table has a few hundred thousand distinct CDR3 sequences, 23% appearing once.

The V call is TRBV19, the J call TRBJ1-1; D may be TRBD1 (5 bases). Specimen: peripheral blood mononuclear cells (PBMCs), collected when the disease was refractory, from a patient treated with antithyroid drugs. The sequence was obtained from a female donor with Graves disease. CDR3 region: CASSLRGFMTEAFF. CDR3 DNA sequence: TGTGCCAGTAGTCTTCGGGGGTTTATGACTGAAGCTTTCTTT.